What follows are 14 T cell receptor beta chains derived from one specimen sequenced in a study of T cell responses to AZD1222 COVID-19 vaccine. Clones were read by immunoSEQ multiplex PCR, and TCRdb kept only the in-frame ones, dropping some. The table lists about 150,000 clones, 80% to 90% of them singletons, with 1.9% in the top ten. The sequenced sample was peripheral blood, obtained on day 0 of AZD1222 vaccination. Every receptor here comes from an adult in good health.

As to this clone: An end of the junction differs from the germline gene, which may be a read error. This rearrangement joins TRBV30 to TRBJ2-7, with D maybe TRBD1 (6 bases). CDR3 length: 13 residues. Germline V gene data show CDR1 as GTSNPN and CDR2 as SVGIG (reference sequence). CDR3 sequence (DNA): TGTGCCTGCAACTCCCGGACAGCCGCGACGATGAACTTC. Amino acids: CACNSRTAATMNF.

This clone has a handful of counts. The V gene is TRBV10-3, the J gene TRBJ1-2; TRBD1 matches 8 bases. CDR1 and CDR2 (germline): ENHRY, SYGVKD. The CDR3 is 14 amino acids. V gave up 5 bases and J gave up 3 bases; unmatched junction bases: 5. The CDR3, as DNA: TGTGCCATCAGTACTGCGACAGGGGACTATGGCTACACCTTC. Amino acid sequence: CAISTATGDYGYTF.

The chain has TRBV7-2 and TRBJ1-5, with D tentatively TRBD1 (6 bases). Trimming took 7 bases from V and 1 from J, leaving 23 bases between them. The CDR3 covers 18 residues. The germline V gene encodes CDR1 SGHTA and CDR2 FQGNSA. The CDR3 sequence is CASTRFGGPPASNQPQHF. The CDR3 DNA reads TGTGCCAGCACCAGATTTGGGGGGCCTCCAGCAAGCAATCAGCCCCAGCATTTT.

Only a few counts were recorded for this clone. This chain connects TRBV6-5 to TRBJ1-1; D might be TRBD1 (5 bases). The CDR3 has 14 residues. Trimming shortened V by 1 base and J by 2 bases, and 8 bases separated the two germline ends. CDR1 is MNHEY, CDR2 SVGAGI, per germline. CDR3 protein: CASSYLGVNTEAFF. The CDR3 DNA follows: TGTGCCAGCAGTTACTTGGGGGTTAACACTGAAGCTTTCTTT.

This clone was seen once. The chain recombines TRBV5-1 with TRBJ2-1, with D tentatively TRBD1 (7 bases). This CDR3 contains 15 residues. V was shortened by 3 bases and J by 4 bases, with 14 bases between the two germline ends. The V gene's germline CDR1 is SGHRS and CDR2 YFSETQ. The CDR3 region has the DNA TGCGCCAGCAGCTCGGAGGGACAGCTTTACAATGAGCAGTTCTTC. Its protein product is CASSSEGQLYNEQFF.

The chain uses TRBV7-8 and TRBJ2-2; 7 nucleotides line up with TRBD2. CDR3 length: 16 residues. Germline CDR1 reads SGHVS; CDR2 reads FQNEAQ. The ends lost 4 bases at V and 6 bases at J; junction bases unmatched: 11. CDR3 amino acids: CASSSSQGGIAGELFF. In nucleotides, the CDR3 is TGTGCCAGCAGCTCGTCCCAGGGAGGGATTGCCGGGGAGCTGTTTTTT.

The chain couples TRBV5-5 to TRBJ2-2; TRBD1 matches at 11 bases. CDR1 and CDR2 (germline): SGHKS, YYEKEE (reference sequence). The V gene end was trimmed by 6 bases and the J gene end by 6 bases; junction bases not matched to a gene: 10. This CDR3 comprises 16 residues. In DNA form, the CDR3 reads TGTGCCAGCACCAAAAACCGGGACAGGGGGGCCGGGGAGCTGTTTTTT. This sequence encodes CASTKNRDRGAGELFF.

The genes are TRBV9 and TRBJ1-3; D unresolved. The CDR3 spans 16 residues. The germline V gene encodes CDR1 SGDLS and CDR2 YYNGEE. V was shortened by 4 bases and J by 0 bases, with 14 bases between the two germline ends. CDR3 bases: TGTGCCAGCAGCACCTCTGACGCGCGCTCTGGAAACACCATATATTTT. Encoded protein: CASSTSDARSGNTIYF.

The V call is TRBV10-3, the J call TRBJ1-3; D ambiguous. The germline V and J ends were trimmed by 11 bases and 2 bases, with 10 bases remaining between them. This CDR3 contains 12 residues. Per the germline V gene, CDR1 is ENHRY and CDR2 is SYGVKD. CDR3 nucleotides: TGTGCCGCCCTGGGCCCTGGAAACACCATATATTTT. This sequence encodes CAALGPGNTIYF.

The chain links TRBV7-9 to TRBJ1-5, with 9 bases fitting TRBD1. The CDR3 sequence is 17 residues long. In germline, CDR1 is SEHNR, CDR2 FQNEAQ (reference sequence). V lost 5 bases to trimming and J lost 1 base; unmatched junction nucleotides: 9. In DNA form, the CDR3 reads TGTGCCAGCAGCGCAGGGGGGACAGGGTTGAGCAATCAGCCCCAGCATTTT. Protein: CASSAGGTGLSNQPQHF.

CDR3 DNA: TGTGCCAGCAAGACCGGACAGGTTAGGAACACTGAAGCTTTCTTT. Protein: CASKTGQVRNTEAFF. The genes are TRBV27 and TRBJ1-1; 7 bases are shared with TRBD1. The CDR3 spans 15 residues. V shed 7 bases, J shed 1 base, and the junction held 9 bases outside the gene matches. From germline, CDR1 is MNHEY and CDR2 SMNVEV (reference sequence).

The V gene is TRBV4-1, the J gene TRBJ1-2; 10 nucleotides align to TRBD1. Per germline, CDR1 MGHRA and CDR2 YSYEKL. The J segment lost 4 bases and the V segment lost 2 bases, leaving 13 bases of the junction unmatched. CDR3 size: 18 residues. As DNA, the CDR3 is TGCGCCAGCAGCCAACCTACGGGACAGGGGCTTTCGTTCTATGGCTACACCTTC. Protein product: CASSQPTGQGLSFYGYTF.

V is TRBV28 and J is TRBJ1-4; 12 positions match TRBD1. The CDR3 consists of 17 residues. V gave up 4 bases and J gave up 7 bases; unmatched junction bases: 10. Germline V gene sequence: CDR1 MDHEN, CDR2 SYDVKM. CDR3 residues: CASSSSGTGGIGEKLFF. The DNA for the CDR3 is TGTGCCAGCAGTTCAAGTGGGACAGGGGGCATCGGTGAAAAACTGTTTTTT.

The genes are TRBV13 and TRBJ2-7; D gene unclear. The CDR3 spans 15 residues. Germline values: CDR1 PRHDT, CDR2 FYEKMQ (reference sequence). Trimming removed 1 base from V and 6 bases from J, with 16 bases in between. CDR3 DNA sequence: TGTGCCAGCAGCTTAGATAGAGTAGGCCAGATCGAGCAGTACTTC. Protein: CASSLDRVGQIEQYF. Using reference TRBV13 and TRBJ2-7 for the parts outside the CDR3, the full variable domain is AAGVIQSPRHLIKEKRETATLKCYPIPRHDTVYWYQQGPGQDPQFLISFYEKMQSDKGSIPDRFSAQQFSDYHSELNMSSLELGDSALYFCASSLDRVGQIEQYFGPGTRLTVT.